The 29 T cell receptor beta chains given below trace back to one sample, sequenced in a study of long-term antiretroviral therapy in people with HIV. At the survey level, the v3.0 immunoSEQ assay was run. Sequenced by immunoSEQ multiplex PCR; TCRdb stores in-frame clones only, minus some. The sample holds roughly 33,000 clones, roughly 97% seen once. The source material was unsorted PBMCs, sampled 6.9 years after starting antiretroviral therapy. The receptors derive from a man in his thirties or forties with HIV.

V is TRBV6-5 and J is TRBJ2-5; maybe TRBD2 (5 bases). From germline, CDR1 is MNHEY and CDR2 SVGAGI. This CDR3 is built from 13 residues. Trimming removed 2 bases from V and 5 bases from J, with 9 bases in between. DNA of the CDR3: TGTGCCAGCAGTTACAGCGGTCCGGAGACCCAGTACTTC. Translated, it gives CASSYSGPETQYF.

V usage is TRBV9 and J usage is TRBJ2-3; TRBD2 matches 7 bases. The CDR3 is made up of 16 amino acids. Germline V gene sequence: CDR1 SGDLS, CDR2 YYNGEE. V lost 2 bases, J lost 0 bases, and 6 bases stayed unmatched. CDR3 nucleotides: TGTGCCAGCAGCGTGACCGGGAGGACTAGCACAGATACGCAGTATTTT. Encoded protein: CASSVTGRTSTDTQYF.

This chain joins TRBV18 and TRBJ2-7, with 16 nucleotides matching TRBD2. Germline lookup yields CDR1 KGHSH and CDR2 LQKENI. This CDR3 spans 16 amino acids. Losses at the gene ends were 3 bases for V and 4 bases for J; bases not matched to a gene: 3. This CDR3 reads CASSPGTSGGAYEQYF. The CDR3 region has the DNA TGTGCCAGCTCACCGGGGACTAGCGGGGGGGCTTACGAGCAGTACTTC.

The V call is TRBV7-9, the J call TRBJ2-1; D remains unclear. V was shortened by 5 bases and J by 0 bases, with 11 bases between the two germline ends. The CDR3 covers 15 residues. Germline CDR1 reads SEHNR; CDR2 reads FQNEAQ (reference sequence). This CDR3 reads CASSPSDSSYNEQFF. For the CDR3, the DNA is TGTGCCAGCAGCCCAAGTGATAGCTCCTACAATGAGCAGTTCTTC.

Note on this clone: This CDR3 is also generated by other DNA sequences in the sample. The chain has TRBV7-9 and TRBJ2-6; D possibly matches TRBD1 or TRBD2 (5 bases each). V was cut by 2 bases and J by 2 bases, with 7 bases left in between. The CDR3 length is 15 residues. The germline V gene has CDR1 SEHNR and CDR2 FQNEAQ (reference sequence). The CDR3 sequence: CASSLLGAGANVLTF. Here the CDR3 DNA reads TGTGCCAGCAGCTTACTGGGGGCTGGGGCCAACGTCCTGACTTTC.

CDR3 DNA sequence: TGTGCCAGCAGCCTCCGGGGACAGACACTAGATACGCAGTATTTT. It codes for CASSLRGQTLDTQYF. The chain uses TRBV7-9 and TRBJ2-3, with TRBD1 matching 7 bases. J lost 5 bases, V lost 5 bases, and 10 bases had no gene match. The CDR3 totals 15 residues. Germline assignment: CDR1 SEHNR and CDR2 FQNEAQ (reference sequence).

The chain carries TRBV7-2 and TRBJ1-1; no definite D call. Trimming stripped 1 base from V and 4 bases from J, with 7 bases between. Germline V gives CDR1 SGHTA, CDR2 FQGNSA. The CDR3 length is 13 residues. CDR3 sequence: CASSLGWGTEAFF. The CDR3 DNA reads TGTGCCAGCAGCTTAGGTTGGGGCACTGAAGCTTTCTTT. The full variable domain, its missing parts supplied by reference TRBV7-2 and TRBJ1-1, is GAGVSQSPSNKVTEKGKDVELRCDPISGHTALYWYRQSLGQGLEFLIYFQGNSAPDKSGLPSDRFSAERTGGSVSTLTIQRTQQEDSAVYLCASSLGWGTEAFFGQGTRLTVV.

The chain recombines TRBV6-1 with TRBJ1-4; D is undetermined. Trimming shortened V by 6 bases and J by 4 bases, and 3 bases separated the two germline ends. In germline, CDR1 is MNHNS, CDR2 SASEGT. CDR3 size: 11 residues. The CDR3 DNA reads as TGTGCCAGCAGCATTAATGAAAAACTGTTTTTT. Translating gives CASSINEKLFF.

This CDR3 is CASSSRQVSSYEQYF. In DNA, the CDR3 is TGTGCCAGCAGCTCCCGACAGGTGAGTTCCTACGAGCAGTACTTC. This sequence joins TRBV7-6 and TRBJ2-7, with D maybe TRBD1 (6 bases). The germline gives CDR1 SGHVS, CDR2 FNYEAQ. V was clipped by 4 bases and J by 1 base, with 14 bases between them. The CDR3 loop spans 15 amino acids.

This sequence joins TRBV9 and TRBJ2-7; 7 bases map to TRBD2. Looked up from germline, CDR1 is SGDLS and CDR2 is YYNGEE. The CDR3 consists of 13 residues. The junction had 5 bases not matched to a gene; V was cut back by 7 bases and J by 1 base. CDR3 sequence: CASASGDSYEQYF. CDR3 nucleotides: TGTGCCAGCGCCAGCGGGGATTCCTACGAGCAGTACTTC.

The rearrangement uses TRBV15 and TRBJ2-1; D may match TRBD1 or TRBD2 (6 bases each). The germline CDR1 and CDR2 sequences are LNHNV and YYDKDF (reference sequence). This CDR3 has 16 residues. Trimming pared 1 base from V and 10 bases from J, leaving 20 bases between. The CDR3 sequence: CATSRGRGGGREEQFF. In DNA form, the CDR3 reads TGTGCCACCAGCAGAGGCCGGGGTGGGGGGCGCGAGGAGCAGTTCTTC.

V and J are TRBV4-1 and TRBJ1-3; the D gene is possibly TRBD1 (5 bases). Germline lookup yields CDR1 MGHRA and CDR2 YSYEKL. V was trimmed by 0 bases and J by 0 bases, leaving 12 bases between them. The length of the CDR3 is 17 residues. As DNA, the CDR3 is TGCGCCAGCAGCCAAGATCCGAGGGGCCACTCTGGAAACACCATATATTTT. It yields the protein CASSQDPRGHSGNTIYF.

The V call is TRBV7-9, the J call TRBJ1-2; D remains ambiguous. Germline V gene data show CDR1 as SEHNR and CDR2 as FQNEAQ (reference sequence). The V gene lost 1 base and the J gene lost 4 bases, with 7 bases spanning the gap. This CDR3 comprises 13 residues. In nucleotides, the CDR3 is TGTGCCAGCAGCTTAGATCCCGGCTATGGCTACACCTTC. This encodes CASSLDPGYGYTF.

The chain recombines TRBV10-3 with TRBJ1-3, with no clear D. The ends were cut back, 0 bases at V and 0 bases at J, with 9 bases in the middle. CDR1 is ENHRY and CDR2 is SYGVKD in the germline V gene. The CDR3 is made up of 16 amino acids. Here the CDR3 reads CAISESSGFSGNTIYF. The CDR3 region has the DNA TGTGCCATCAGTGAGTCGAGTGGGTTCTCTGGAAACACCATATATTTT.

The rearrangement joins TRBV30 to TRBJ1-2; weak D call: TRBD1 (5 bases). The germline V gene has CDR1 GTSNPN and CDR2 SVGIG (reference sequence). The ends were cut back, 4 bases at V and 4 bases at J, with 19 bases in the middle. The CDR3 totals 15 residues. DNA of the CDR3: TGTGCCTGGACCGTGGGGGGAGCCGCTAGCTATGGCTACACCTTC. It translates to CAWTVGGAASYGYTF.

The CDR3 here is CASSRDRGQSGELFF. Written as DNA, the CDR3 is TGTGCCAGTAGTAGGGACAGGGGTCAATCCGGGGAGCTGTTTTTT. V gene TRBV19 combines with J gene TRBJ2-2; 10 nucleotides match TRBD1. The V segment lost 4 bases and the J segment 6 bases; nucleotides outside the gene matches: 5. Germline-derived CDR1 and CDR2 are LNHDA and SQIVND (reference sequence). This CDR3 comprises 15 residues.

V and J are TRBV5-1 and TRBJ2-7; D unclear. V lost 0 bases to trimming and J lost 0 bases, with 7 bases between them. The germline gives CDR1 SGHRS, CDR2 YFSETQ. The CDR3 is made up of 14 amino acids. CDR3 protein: CASSLERNSYEQYF. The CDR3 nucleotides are TGCGCCAGCAGCTTGGAAAGGAACTCCTACGAGCAGTACTTC.

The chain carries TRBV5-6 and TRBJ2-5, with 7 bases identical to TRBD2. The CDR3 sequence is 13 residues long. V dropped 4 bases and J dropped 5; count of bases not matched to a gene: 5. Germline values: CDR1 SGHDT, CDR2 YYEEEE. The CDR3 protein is CASSRDGRETQYF. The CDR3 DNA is TGTGCCAGCAGCCGGGACGGGAGGGAGACCCAGTACTTC.

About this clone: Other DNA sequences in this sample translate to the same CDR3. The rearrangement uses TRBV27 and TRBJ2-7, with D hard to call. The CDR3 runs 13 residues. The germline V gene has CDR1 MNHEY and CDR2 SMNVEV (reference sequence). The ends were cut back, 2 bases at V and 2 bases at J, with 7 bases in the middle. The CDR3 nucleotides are TGTGCCAGCAGTTTAAAGGGAACCTACGAGCAGTACTTC. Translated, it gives CASSLKGTYEQYF.

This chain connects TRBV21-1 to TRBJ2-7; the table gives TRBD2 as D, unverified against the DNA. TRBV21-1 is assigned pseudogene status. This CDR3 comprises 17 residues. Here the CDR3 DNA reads TGTGCCAGCCTCGAGGGAGAACTCCTAAAAGGACCCTACGAGCAGTACTTC. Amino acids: CASLEGELLKGPYEQYF.

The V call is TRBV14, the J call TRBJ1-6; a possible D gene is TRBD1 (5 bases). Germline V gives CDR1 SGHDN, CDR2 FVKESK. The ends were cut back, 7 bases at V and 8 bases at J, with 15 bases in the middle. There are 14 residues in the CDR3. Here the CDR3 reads CASKREGPDSPLHF. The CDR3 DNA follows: TGTGCCAGCAAGAGGGAGGGGCCGGATTCACCCCTCCACTTT.

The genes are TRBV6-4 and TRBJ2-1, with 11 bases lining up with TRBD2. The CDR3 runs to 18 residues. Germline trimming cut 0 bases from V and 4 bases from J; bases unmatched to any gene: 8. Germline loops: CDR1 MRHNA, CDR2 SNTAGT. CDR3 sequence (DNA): TGTGCCAGCAGTGACTCGACGACTAGCGGGAACCGTTACAATGAGCAGTTCTTC. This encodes CASSDSTTSGNRYNEQFF.

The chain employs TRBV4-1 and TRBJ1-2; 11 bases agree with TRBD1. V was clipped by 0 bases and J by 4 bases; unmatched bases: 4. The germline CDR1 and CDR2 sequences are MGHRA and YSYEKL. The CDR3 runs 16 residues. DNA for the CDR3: TGCGCCAGCAGCCAAGAGGGAGGGACAGGGGGCTATGGCTACACCTTC. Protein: CASSQEGGTGGYGYTF.

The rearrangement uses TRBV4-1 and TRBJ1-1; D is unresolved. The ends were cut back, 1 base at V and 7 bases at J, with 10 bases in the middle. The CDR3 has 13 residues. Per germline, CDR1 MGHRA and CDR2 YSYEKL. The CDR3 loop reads CASSQGSQYEAFF. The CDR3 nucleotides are TGCGCCAGCAGCCAAGGGTCCCAATATGAAGCTTTCTTT.

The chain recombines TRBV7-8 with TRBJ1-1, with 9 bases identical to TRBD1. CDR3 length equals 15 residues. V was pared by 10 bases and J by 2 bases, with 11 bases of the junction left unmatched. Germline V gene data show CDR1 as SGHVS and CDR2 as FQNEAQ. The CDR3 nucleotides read TGTGCCACCTCTTCCGGGACAGGGCCTAACACTGAAGCTTTCTTT. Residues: CATSSGTGPNTEAFF.

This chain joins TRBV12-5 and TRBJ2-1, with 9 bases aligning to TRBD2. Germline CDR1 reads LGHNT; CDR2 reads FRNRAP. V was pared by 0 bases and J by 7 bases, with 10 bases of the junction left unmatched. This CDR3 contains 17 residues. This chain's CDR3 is CASGLVAAGGRVNEQFF. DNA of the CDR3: TGTGCTAGTGGTTTGGTAGCCGCGGGGGGGCGAGTGAATGAGCAGTTCTTC.

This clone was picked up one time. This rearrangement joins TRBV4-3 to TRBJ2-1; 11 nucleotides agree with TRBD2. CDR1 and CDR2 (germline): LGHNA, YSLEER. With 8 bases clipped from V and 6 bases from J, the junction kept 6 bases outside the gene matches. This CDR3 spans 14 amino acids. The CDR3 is CASRSSGRGNEQFF. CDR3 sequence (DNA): TGCGCCAGCCGCAGTAGCGGGAGGGGCAATGAGCAGTTCTTC.

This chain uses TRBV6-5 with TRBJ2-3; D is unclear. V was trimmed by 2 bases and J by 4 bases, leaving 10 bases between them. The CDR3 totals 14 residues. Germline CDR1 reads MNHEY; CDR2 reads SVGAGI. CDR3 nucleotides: TGTGCCAGCAGTTACATGCTATCTTCAGATACGCAGTATTTT. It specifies CASSYMLSSDTQYF.

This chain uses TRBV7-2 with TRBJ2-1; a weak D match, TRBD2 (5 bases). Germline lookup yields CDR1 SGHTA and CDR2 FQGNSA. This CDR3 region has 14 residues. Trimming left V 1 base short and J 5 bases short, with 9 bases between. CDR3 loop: CASSLGGSNNEQFF. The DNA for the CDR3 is TGTGCCAGCAGCTTAGGAGGGAGTAACAATGAGCAGTTCTTC. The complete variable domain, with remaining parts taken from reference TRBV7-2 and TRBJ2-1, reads GAGVSQSPSNKVTEKGKDVELRCDPISGHTALYWYRQSLGQGLEFLIYFQGNSAPDKSGLPSDRFSAERTGGSVSTLTIQRTQQEDSAVYLCASSLGGSNNEQFFGPGTRLTVL.